Shown below are 25 T cell receptor beta chains from a single sample sequenced in a study of CXCR4 blockade with PD-1 therapy in pancreatic cancer. Here immunoSEQ multiplex PCR was the method, and the copy in TCRdb shows in-frame clones only, minus some. The data show about 2,600 clones, 35% to 50% seen once. Material: tumor tissue. These receptors originate from a human donor with pancreatic ductal adenocarcinoma.

The J gene is TRBJ2-7, the V gene TRBV2; no firm D call. The germline V gene has CDR1 SNHLY and CDR2 FYNNEI. The CDR3 consists of 12 residues. Trimming took 8 bases from V and 1 from J, leaving 9 bases between them. This CDR3 is CASGKSSYEQYF. The CDR3 nucleotides are TGTGCCAGCGGGAAGTCATCCTACGAGCAGTACTTC.

This sequence joins TRBV19 and TRBJ2-7, with 9 bases identical to TRBD2. Per the germline V gene, CDR1 is LNHDA and CDR2 is SQIVND (reference sequence). With V trimmed by 4 bases and J by 6 bases, 7 bases remained unmatched. The CDR3 spans 14 residues. The chain's CDR3 is CASSTKAGGGEQYF. The CDR3 DNA is TGTGCCAGTAGTACAAAAGCGGGGGGTGGCGAGCAGTACTTC.

The chain combines TRBV19 with TRBJ2-3, with TRBD2 as a possible D gene (6 bases). The CDR3 contains 14 residues. V was pared by 8 bases and J by 7 bases, with 19 bases between. Germline V gene data show CDR1 as LNHDA and CDR2 as SQIVND (reference sequence). Here the CDR3 reads CASSNGGPGYTQYF. The CDR3 DNA reads TGTGCCAGTTCCAACGGAGGGCCAGGATATACGCAGTATTTT. The whole variable domain, remainder taken from reference TRBV19 and TRBJ2-3, is DGGITQSPKYLFRKEGQNVTLSCEQNLNHDAMYWYRQDPGQGLRLIYYSQIVNDFQKGDIAEGYSVSREKKESFPLTVTSAQKNPTAFYLCASSNGGPGYTQYFGPGTRLTVL.

In its sample, this clone was seen a few times. The chain employs TRBV29-1 and TRBJ1-1, with a weak D call TRBD1 (6 bases). Trimming shortened V by 5 bases and J by 2 bases, and 12 bases separated the two germline ends. This CDR3 has 13 amino acids. The germline V gene encodes CDR1 SQVTM and CDR2 ANQGSEA. The CDR3 spells CSVQLGTNTEAFF. The CDR3 coding sequence is TGCAGCGTTCAACTTGGGACAAACACTGAAGCTTTCTTT.

Only a few counts were recorded for this clone. The chain is built from TRBV9 and TRBJ1-1; the D is unclear. Between the trimmed V and J ends, which lost 4 bases and 1 base, there was a span of 14 bases. CDR1 and CDR2 (germline): SGDLS, YYNGEE. The CDR3 length is 15 residues. The CDR3: CASSPWPGGNTEAFF. Here the CDR3 DNA reads TGTGCCAGCAGCCCCTGGCCAGGCGGGAACACTGAAGCTTTCTTT.

The chain has TRBV28 and TRBJ2-7; 7 nucleotides agree with TRBD1. Per the germline V gene, CDR1 is MDHEN and CDR2 is SYDVKM. CDR3 length: 13 amino acids. V dropped 6 bases and J dropped 7; count of bases not matched to a gene: 9. The CDR3 loop is CASSPDRVYEQYF. In DNA form, the CDR3 reads TGTGCCAGCAGCCCTGACAGGGTTTATGAGCAGTACTTC.

In this sample, this clone is large. This chain connects TRBV29-1 to TRBJ1-1, with 11 bases aligning to TRBD1. J lost 4 bases, V lost 7 bases, and 5 bases had no gene match. Per the germline V gene, CDR1 is SQVTM and CDR2 is ANQGSEA. The CDR3 contains 13 residues. CDR3 amino acids: CSARDRGGTEAFF. CDR3 coding DNA: TGCAGCGCCCGGGACAGGGGGGGCACTGAAGCTTTCTTT.

The CDR3 nucleotides read TGTGCCAGCTCCCCAGGGGATTATAGGAATGAGCAGTTCTTC. The encoded protein is CASSPGDYRNEQFF. The V call is TRBV18, the J call TRBJ2-1, with a tentative D call TRBD1 (6 bases). Germline values: CDR1 KGHSH, CDR2 LQKENI. The length of the CDR3 is 14 residues. Trimming took off 6 bases at V and 7 bases at J, with 16 bases between the two ends.

There are a few counts of this clone. The chain links TRBV4-1 to TRBJ2-7; D is ambiguous. This CDR3 spans 15 amino acids. The V gene's germline CDR1 is MGHRA and CDR2 YSYEKL. Trimming took off 1 base at V and 7 bases at J, with 17 bases between the two ends. The CDR3 loop is CASSQGGTSRYEQYF. The CDR3 bases are TGCGCCAGCAGCCAAGGGGGAACTTCTAGGTATGAGCAGTACTTC.

V usage is TRBV30 and J usage is TRBJ1-1, with D maybe TRBD1 (6 bases). This CDR3 has 15 residues. V gave up 0 bases and J gave up 7 bases, with 18 bases separating them. Germline CDR1 GTSNPN, CDR2 SVGIG (reference sequence). In DNA, the CDR3 is TGTGCCTGGAGTGTACGCGGACAGCTCCATGGTGAAGCTTTCTTT. This sequence encodes CAWSVRGQLHGEAFF.

This clone came up a few times. This chain connects TRBV19 to TRBJ1-5; D may be TRBD1 (6 bases). V gave up 6 bases and J gave up 0 bases, with 15 bases separating them. The CDR3 covers 16 residues. The germline V gene encodes CDR1 LNHDA and CDR2 SQIVND (reference sequence). In nucleotides, the CDR3 is TGTGCCAGTAGCCACCCGACAGGACATAGCAATCAGCCCCAGCATTTT. Protein sequence: CASSHPTGHSNQPQHF.

The genes are TRBV27 and TRBJ2-3; D ambiguous. The CDR3 loop spans 13 amino acids. The V and J ends lost 6 bases and 9 bases respectively, with 16 bases between them. CDR1 is MNHEY, CDR2 SMNVEV, per germline (reference sequence). CDR3 protein: CASRGSTRNTQYF. In nucleotides, the CDR3 is TGTGCCAGCAGGGGCTCAACGCGGAACACGCAGTATTTT.

This rearrangement joins TRBV15 to TRBJ2-2; D is perhaps TRBD2 (5 bases). Germline CDR1 is LNHNV and CDR2 is YYDKDF (reference sequence). Deletions cut 2 bases from V and 3 bases from J, with 16 bases between. The CDR3 has 17 residues. CDR3: CATSRPGLWIYTGELFF. The CDR3, as DNA: TGTGCCACCAGCAGACCAGGACTGTGGATATACACCGGGGAGCTGTTTTTT.

The chain links TRBV30 to TRBJ2-2; TRBD2 matches at 7 bases. CDR1 and CDR2 (germline): GTSNPN, SVGIG (reference sequence). V shed 5 bases, J shed 8 bases, and the junction held 11 bases outside the gene matches. The CDR3 has 14 residues. The DNA of the CDR3 is TGTGCCTGGTCGGGACTAACCCCTAGTGGGGAGCTGTTTTTT. As protein: CAWSGLTPSGELFF.

The chain is built from TRBV18 and TRBJ2-7; D is possibly TRBD1 or TRBD2 (5 bases each). The CDR3 sequence is 13 residues long. The V gene lost 1 base and the J gene lost 5 bases, with 9 bases spanning the gap. The germline gives CDR1 KGHSH, CDR2 LQKENI. The CDR3 region has the DNA TGTGCCAGCTCACCACGGGGGATCGACGAGCAGTACTTC. Its translation is CASSPRGIDEQYF.

This chain uses TRBV28 with TRBJ2-7; the D gene is possibly TRBD1 (6 bases). Trimming left V 4 bases short and J 4 bases short, with 20 bases between. The CDR3 runs 16 residues. CDR1 and CDR2 (germline): MDHEN, SYDVKM. CDR3 residues: CASSSLGHLQGYEQYF. The CDR3 DNA follows: TGTGCCAGCAGTTCGCTGGGCCACCTCCAGGGGTACGAGCAGTACTTC.

This clone has only one observation. The rearrangement uses TRBV19 and TRBJ1-4, with D possibly being TRBD1 (5 bases). Trimming stripped 6 bases from V and 4 bases from J, with 15 bases between. The CDR3 runs 15 residues. In germline, CDR1 is LNHDA, CDR2 SQIVND (reference sequence). This CDR3 reads CASSTGAGGNEKLFF. In DNA, the CDR3 is TGTGCCAGTAGCACCGGGGCTGGGGGTAATGAAAAACTGTTTTTT.

This rearrangement joins TRBV30 to TRBJ2-1, with 9 bases that match TRBD2. Germline CDR1 GTSNPN, CDR2 SVGIG (reference sequence). Trimming at V came to 6 bases and at J to 0 bases, leaving 0 bases not matched to a gene. This CDR3 comprises 13 residues. For the CDR3, the DNA is TGTGCCTGTAGCGGGAGCTCCTACAATGAGCAGTTCTTC. It yields the protein CACSGSSYNEQFF.

This chain joins TRBV30 and TRBJ1-3, with TRBD1 as a possible D gene (6 bases). CDR1 is GTSNPN and CDR2 is SVGIG in the germline V gene (reference sequence). The ends were cut back, 2 bases at V and 6 bases at J, with 11 bases in the middle. The CDR3 is 13 amino acids. CDR3 residues: CAWSTGFLNTIYF. Here the CDR3 DNA reads TGTGCCTGGAGTACAGGGTTTTTAAACACCATATATTTT.

This chain joins TRBV14 and TRBJ2-3; D uncertain. Trimming cost V 4 bases and J 0 bases, with 8 bases left between them. Germline assignment: CDR1 SGHDN and CDR2 FVKESK. The CDR3 length is 14 residues. CDR3 in DNA: TGTGCCAGCAGCCTACTTAGGAGCACAGATACGCAGTATTTT. It yields the protein CASSLLRSTDTQYF.

This clone ranks as large. V and J are TRBV28 and TRBJ2-7; the D gene is possibly TRBD1 (5 bases). Trimming stripped 5 bases from V and 2 bases from J, with 13 bases between. The CDR3 extends over 14 amino acids. From germline, CDR1 is MDHEN and CDR2 SYDVKM. The CDR3 sequence is CASSRLGATYEQYF. The CDR3 bases are TGTGCCAGCAGTCGATTAGGGGCTACCTACGAGCAGTACTTC.

The chain employs TRBV6-8 and TRBJ2-7; 7 bases map to TRBD1. Unmatched junction bases numbered 7, after V lost 5 bases and J lost 0 bases. The CDR3 extends over 15 amino acids. Germline V gene data show CDR1 as MNHGY and CDR2 as SAAAGT. The CDR3 sequence is CASSPDRRLSYEQYF. The CDR3 DNA sequence: TGTGCCAGCAGTCCGGACAGGAGGCTCTCCTACGAGCAGTACTTC.

Relative to its sample, this clone is large. The chain carries TRBV9 and TRBJ2-5; no definite D call. Per the germline V gene, CDR1 is SGDLS and CDR2 is YYNGEE. This CDR3 has 13 amino acids. Trimming shortened V by 3 bases and J by 1 base, and 7 bases separated the two germline ends. This chain's CDR3 is CASSDLGQETQYF. CDR3 DNA: TGTGCCAGCAGCGATCTGGGCCAAGAGACCCAGTACTTC.

This clone was seen a few times. V and J are TRBV6-8 and TRBJ2-7, with 10 bases that match TRBD2. J gave up 3 bases and V 6 bases, and 14 bases lay outside the gene matches. CDR1 MNHGY and CDR2 SAAAGT come from the germline V gene. The CDR3 runs to 17 residues. CDR3 protein: CASRGGRQGLAHYEQYF. The CDR3 DNA reads as TGTGCCAGCAGAGGGGGTAGACAGGGACTAGCGCACTACGAGCAGTACTTC.

The rearrangement links TRBV29-1 to TRBJ2-5; D possibly corresponds to TRBD1 (6 bases). Trimming pared 6 bases from V and 4 bases from J, leaving 18 bases between. From germline, CDR1 is SQVTM and CDR2 ANQGSEA. This CDR3 has 14 residues. The CDR3 DNA reads TGCAGCGTCCCCGAACTGCAGGGGCGAGAGACCCAGTACTTC. Residues: CSVPELQGRETQYF.